This is a list of T cell receptor beta chains from one sample in a study of T cells in Graves' hyperthyroidism and ophthalmopathy. One entry per CDR3 protein results from TCRdb running MiXCR on the multiplex PCR reads. The sample lists under 300,000 distinct CDR3 sequences; about 16% were seen once. The sequencing sample was made of blood. The receptors come from a woman aged 45-65 years with Graves' hyperthyroidism that later progressed to Graves' ophthalmopathy. Each CDR3 is given with its conserved first and last residue. D genes are given only for firm matches. Size values are once, few and many counts, or a class for expanded clones, and some rows have none.

cdr3_length d_call clone_size j_call v_call cdr3_aa cdr3_nt
15 - - TRBJ2-7 TRBV4-2 CASSQVPDSPYEQYF TGTGCCAGCAGCCAGGTTCCGGACTCGCCCTACGAGCAGTACTTC
14 - many TRBJ1-6 TRBV12-3/TRBV12-4 CASSWRGFNSPLHF TGTGCCAGCAGTTGGAGGGGGTTTAATTCACCCCTCCACTTT
13 - - TRBJ1-1 TRBV24-1 CATSESRGTEAFF TGTGCCACCAGTGAGTCCAGGGGCACTGAAGCTTTCTTT
15 - few TRBJ2-5 TRBV20-1 CSARAPNDREATQHF TGCAGTGCTAGAGCTCCTAACGACAGGGAGGCGACCCAGCACTTC
14 - many TRBJ2-5 TRBV11-2 CASSLVAGIETQYF TGTGCCAGCAGCTTAGTTGCAGGGATAGAGACCCAGTACTTC
16 TRBD1 many TRBJ1-5 TRBV20-1 CSARYGQGKFNQPQHF TGCAGTGCTAGATATGGACAGGGAAAATTCAATCAGCCCCAGCATTTT
13 - few TRBJ2-5 TRBV29-1 CSVEDREGETQYF TGCAGCGTTGAGGACAGGGAGGGGGAGACCCAGTACTTC
17 TRBD2 - TRBJ2-3 TRBV5-1 CASSLTISGGSTDTQYF TGCGCCAGCAGCCTGACAATTAGCGGGGGAAGCACAGATACGCAGTATTTT
16 TRBD2 many TRBJ2-1 TRBV7-8 CASSRSTSATYNEQFF TGTGCCAGCAGCCGCTCCACTAGCGCCACCTACAATGAGCAGTTCTTC
13 TRBD1 - TRBJ2-7 TRBV10-3 CATLGTGTYEQYF TGTGCCACTCTAGGGACAGGAACCTACGAGCAGTACTTC
15 TRBD2 - TRBJ2-1 TRBV19 CASSIGTSAYNEQFF TGTGCCAGTAGTATCGGGACTAGTGCTTACAATGAGCAGTTCTTC
16 - many TRBJ1-5 TRBV6-4 CASSAHRQYPCPPQHF TGTGCCAGCAGTGCCCATCGACAGTACCCATGTCCGCCCCAGCATTTT
16 - many TRBJ2-6 TRBV27 CASSFSWMSGANVLTF TGTGCCAGCAGTTTTAGTTGGATGTCTGGGGCCAACGTCCTGACTTTC
15 - few TRBJ2-5 TRBV12-3/TRBV12-4 CASSFTGTSQETQYF TGTGCCAGCAGTTTCACCGGGACATCCCAAGAGACCCAGTACTTC
16 - - TRBJ1-4 TRBV13 CANSPRGQTTNEKLFF TGTGCCAACAGCCCCCGGGGTCAGACAACTAATGAAAAACTGTTTTTT
14 TRBD2 - TRBJ2-1 TRBV25-1 CASGREAGGNEQFF TGTGCCAGCGGGCGGGAGGCGGGAGGCAATGAGCAGTTCTTC
17 TRBD2 once TRBJ2-3 TRBV7-9 CASSLGTSGRNTDTQYF TGTGCCAGCAGCTTAGGGACTAGCGGGAGGAACACAGATACGCAGTATTTT
16 - many TRBJ1-1 TRBV6-5 CASSYWQGVVNTEAFF TGTGCCAGCAGTTACTGGCAGGGTGTGGTGAACACTGAAGCTTTCTTT
16 TRBD1 many TRBJ1-2 TRBV6-1 CASSIGQVSANYGYTF TGTGCCAGCAGCATTGGACAGGTGTCAGCTAACTATGGCTACACCTTC
15 TRBD2 few TRBJ2-1 TRBV12-3/TRBV12-4 CASSWGSGGYNEQFF TGTGCCAGCAGTTGGGGGAGCGGGGGGTACAATGAGCAGTTCTTC
12 - - TRBJ2-4 TRBV10-2 CASSVGGTIQYF TGCGCCAGCAGTGTAGGTGGTACCATTCAGTACTTC
14 TRBD2 - TRBJ2-1 TRBV2 CASRVLAGANEQFF TGTGCCAGCAGGGTACTAGCGGGAGCCAATGAGCAGTTCTTC
12 - - TRBJ2-2 TRBV20-1 CSARKGFGELFF TGCAGTGCTCGGAAAGGGTTCGGGGAGCTGTTTTTT
13 - - TRBJ1-2 TRBV6-1 CASSAWTDYGYTF TGTGCCAGCAGCGCGTGGACAGATTATGGCTACACCTTC
13 - many TRBJ2-1 TRBV18 CASSGKVLDEQFF TGTGCCAGCTCAGGTAAAGTCCTGGATGAGCAGTTCTTC
12 - many TRBJ2-7 TRBV10-2 CASRPSGAEQYF TGCGCCAGCCGCCCTTCGGGGGCTGAGCAGTACTTC
15 - - TRBJ1-5 TRBV18 CASSPSQNNNQPQHF TGTGCCAGCTCACCATCGCAGAACAACAATCAGCCCCAGCATTTT
18 TRBD2 - TRBJ2-1 TRBV18 CASSPPVLAGGDYNEQFF TGTGCCAGCTCACCACCGGTACTAGCGGGAGGGGACTACAATGAGCAGTTCTTC
16 TRBD1 many TRBJ2-1 TRBV12-3/TRBV12-4 CASKNTGTGGFHEQFF TGTGCCAGCAAAAACACCGGGACAGGGGGCTTCCATGAGCAGTTCTTC
13 TRBD2 many TRBJ2-1 TRBV7-9 CASSLAGVTEQFF TGTGCCAGCAGCCTAGCGGGAGTTACTGAGCAGTTCTTC
17 - many TRBJ1-3 TRBV3-1 CASSLWQGKSSGNTIYF TGTGCCAGCAGCCTCTGGCAGGGGAAGAGCTCTGGAAACACCATATATTTT
14 TRBD1 many TRBJ2-7 TRBV15 CATRRGQGSYEQYF TGTGCCACCAGGAGGGGACAGGGCTCCTACGAGCAGTACTTC
14 - many TRBJ1-6 TRBV18 CASSPDRTYSPLHF TGTGCCAGCTCACCGGACAGAACATACTCACCCCTCCACTTT
13 - many TRBJ2-7 TRBV3-1 CASRSLEGYEQYF TGTGCCAGCAGGTCCCTTGAGGGATACGAGCAGTACTTC
14 - many TRBJ1-2 TRBV2 CASRSSTANYGYTF TGTGCCAGCAGGTCGTCCACAGCTAACTATGGCTACACCTTC
14 - few TRBJ1-4 TRBV30 CAWSALGGFEKLFF TGTGCCTGGAGCGCTTTAGGGGGATTTGAAAAACTGTTTTTT
15 - few TRBJ2-2 TRBV15 CATSRARDLAGELFF TGTGCCACCAGCAGAGCCCGCGACCTAGCCGGGGAGCTGTTTTTT
14 - - TRBJ1-2 TRBV28 CASSQSGPNYGYTF TGTGCCAGCAGCCAAAGTGGGCCTAACTATGGCTACACCTTC
14 TRBD2 - TRBJ2-7 TRBV20-1 CSARLAGRGDEQYF TGCAGTGCTAGGCTAGCGGGGAGAGGTGACGAGCAGTACTTC
12 - - TRBJ2-2 TRBV10-3 CAIGQNTGELFF TGTGCCATCGGTCAGAACACCGGGGAGCTGTTTTTT
13 TRBD1 many TRBJ1-1 TRBV3-1 CASSQGGQGEAFF TGTGCCAGCAGCCAAGGGGGACAGGGAGAAGCTTTCTTT
18 - many TRBJ2-3 TRBV20-1 CSAIVPRVYKHGTDTQYF TGCAGTGCCATAGTGCCCCGCGTATATAAACATGGCACAGATACGCAGTATTTT
16 TRBD1 - TRBJ2-2 TRBV7-9 CASSLEKDRGTGELFF TGTGCCAGCAGCTTAGAAAAAGACAGGGGGACCGGGGAGCTGTTTTTT
15 - many TRBJ2-5 TRBV28 CASSPLPPVPETQYF TGTGCCAGCAGTCCTCTACCCCCAGTGCCGGAGACCCAGTACTTC
12 - many TRBJ2-1 TRBV7-9 CASSSDYDEQFF TGTGCCAGCAGCTCGGACTACGATGAGCAGTTCTTC
12 - many TRBJ2-7 TRBV27 CASSNPVGEQYF TGTGCCAGCAGTAACCCAGTAGGCGAGCAGTACTTC
14 TRBD1 few TRBJ2-1 TRBV24-1 CATSQTGAYNEQFF TGTGCCACCAGCCAAACAGGGGCCTACAATGAGCAGTTCTTC
13 TRBD1 many TRBJ2-3 TRBV2 CAGWTGGAETQYF TGTGCCGGCTGGACAGGGGGCGCGGAGACGCAGTATTTT
14 - - TRBJ2-7 TRBV20-1 CSARVLVKSYEQYF TGCAGTGCTAGAGTTCTAGTTAAGAGCTACGAGCAGTACTTC
16 - many TRBJ1-2 TRBV5-1 CASSLSGGETGYGYTF TGCGCCAGCAGCCTTTCCGGCGGGGAAACAGGATATGGCTACACCTTC
16 TRBD2 many TRBJ2-1 TRBV20-1 CSARTAGGRSYNEQFF TGCAGTGCTAGAACAGCGGGCGGGAGGTCCTACAATGAGCAGTTCTTC
15 TRBD1 many TRBJ2-2 TRBV2 CATHGQGSDTGELFF TGTGCCACTCATGGACAGGGATCGGACACCGGGGAGCTGTTTTTT
12 - many TRBJ1-4 TRBV2 CASSGLGEKLFF TGTGCCAGCAGTGGGTTGGGGGAAAAACTGTTTTTT
13 - few TRBJ2-5 TRBV20-1 CSELAINGETQYF TGCAGTGAATTAGCCATCAACGGGGAGACCCAGTACTTC
15 TRBD1 many TRBJ2-2 TRBV28 CASRRGRGRTGELFF TGTGCCAGCAGGCGGGGCAGGGGGCGTACCGGGGAGCTGTTTTTT